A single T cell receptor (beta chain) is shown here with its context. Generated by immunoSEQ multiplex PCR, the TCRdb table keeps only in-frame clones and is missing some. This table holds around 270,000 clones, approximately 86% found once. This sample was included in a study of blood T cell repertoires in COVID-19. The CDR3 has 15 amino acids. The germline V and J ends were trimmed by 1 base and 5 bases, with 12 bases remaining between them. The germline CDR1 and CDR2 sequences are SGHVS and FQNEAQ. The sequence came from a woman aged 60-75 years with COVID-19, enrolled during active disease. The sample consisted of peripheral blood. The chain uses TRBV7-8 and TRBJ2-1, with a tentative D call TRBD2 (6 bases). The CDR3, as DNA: TGTGCCAGCAGCTTAGACGGGAGCTCGCACAATGAGCAGTTCTTC. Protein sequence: CASSLDGSSHNEQFF.